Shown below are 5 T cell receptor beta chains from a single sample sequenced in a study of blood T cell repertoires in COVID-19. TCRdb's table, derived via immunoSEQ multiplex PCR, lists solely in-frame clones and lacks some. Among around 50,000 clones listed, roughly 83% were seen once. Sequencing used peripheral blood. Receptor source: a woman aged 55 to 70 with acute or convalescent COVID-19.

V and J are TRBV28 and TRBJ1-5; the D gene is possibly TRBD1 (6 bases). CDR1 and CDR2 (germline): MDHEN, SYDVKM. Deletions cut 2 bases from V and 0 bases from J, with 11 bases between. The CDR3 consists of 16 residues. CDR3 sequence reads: CASSLGRGRSNQPQHF. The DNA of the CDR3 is TGTGCCAGCAGTTTAGGCAGGGGACGTAGCAATCAGCCCCAGCATTTT.

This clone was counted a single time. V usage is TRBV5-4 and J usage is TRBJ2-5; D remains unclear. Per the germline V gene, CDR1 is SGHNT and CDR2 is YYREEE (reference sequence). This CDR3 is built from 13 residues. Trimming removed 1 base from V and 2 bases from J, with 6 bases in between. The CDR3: CASSLKRQETQYF. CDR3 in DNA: TGTGCCAGCAGCTTGAAACGGCAAGAGACCCAGTACTTC.

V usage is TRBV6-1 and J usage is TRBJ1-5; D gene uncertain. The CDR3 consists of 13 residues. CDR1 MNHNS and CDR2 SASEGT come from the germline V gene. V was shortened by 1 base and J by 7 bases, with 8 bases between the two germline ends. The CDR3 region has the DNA TGTGCCAGCAGTGAAGTCGGGTTCCAGCCCCAGCATTTT. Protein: CASSEVGFQPQHF.

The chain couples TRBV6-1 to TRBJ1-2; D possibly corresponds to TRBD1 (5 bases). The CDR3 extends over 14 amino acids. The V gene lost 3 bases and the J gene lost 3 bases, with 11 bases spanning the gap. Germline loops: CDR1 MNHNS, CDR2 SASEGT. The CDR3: CASSDPDRDYGYTF. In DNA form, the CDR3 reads TGTGCCAGCAGTGACCCAGACAGAGACTATGGCTACACCTTC.

Written as DNA, the CDR3 is TGTGCCAGCAGTCAAAGGACTAGCGGCTACAATGAGCAGTTCTTC. Translation gives CASSQRTSGYNEQFF. The chain links TRBV6-5 to TRBJ2-1; TRBD2 matches at 10 bases. The trim removed 5 bases at V and 3 bases at J, leaving 4 bases unmatched. The germline gives CDR1 MNHEY, CDR2 SVGAGI. This CDR3 comprises 15 residues.